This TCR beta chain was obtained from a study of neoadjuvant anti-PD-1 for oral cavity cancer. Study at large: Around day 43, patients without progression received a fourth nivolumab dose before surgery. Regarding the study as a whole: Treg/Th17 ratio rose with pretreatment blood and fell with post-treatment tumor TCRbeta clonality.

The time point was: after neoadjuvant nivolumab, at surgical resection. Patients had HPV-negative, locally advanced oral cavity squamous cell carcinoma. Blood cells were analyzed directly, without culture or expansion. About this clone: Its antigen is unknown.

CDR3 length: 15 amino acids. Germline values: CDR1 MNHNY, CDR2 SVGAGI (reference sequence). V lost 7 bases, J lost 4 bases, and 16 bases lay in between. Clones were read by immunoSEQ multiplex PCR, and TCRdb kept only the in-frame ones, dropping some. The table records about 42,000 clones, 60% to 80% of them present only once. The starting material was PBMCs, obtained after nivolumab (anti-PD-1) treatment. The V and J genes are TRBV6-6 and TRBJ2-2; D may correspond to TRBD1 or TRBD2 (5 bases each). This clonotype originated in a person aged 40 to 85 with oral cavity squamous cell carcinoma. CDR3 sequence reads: CASTDRKRGTGELFF. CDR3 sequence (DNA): TGTGCCAGCACTGACCGGAAGAGGGGCACCGGGGAGCTGTTTTTT.